This TCR beta chain originates from a study of CD8 T cells in Susac syndrome. Random hexamers were used to reverse transcribe roughly 0.5 to 1 ug of RNA. MiXCR was run by TCRdb on the immunoSEQ multiplex PCR reads, yielding one entry per CDR3 protein. Found here are about 200,000 distinct CDR3 sequences, 90% to 95% of them singletons; the top ten hold 0.095% to 0.12%. CDR1 is SEHNR and CDR2 is FQNEAQ in the germline V gene (reference sequence). Trimming left V 2 bases short and J 0 bases short, with 11 bases between. The CDR3 runs 15 residues. The receptor was derived from a human donor in good health. Material for sequencing was CD4+ T cells from PBMCs. This chain links TRBV7-9 with TRBJ2-7; D is ambiguous. CDR3 nucleotides: TGTGCCAGCAGCTTACCAATTATTTCCTCCTACGAGCAGTACTTC. This encodes CASSLPIISSYEQYF. Drawing the rest from reference TRBV7-9 and TRBJ2-7, the complete variable domain is DTGVSQNPRHKITKRGQNVTFRCDPISEHNRLYWYRQTLGQGPEFLTYFQNEAQLEKSRLLSDRFSAERPKGSFSTLEIQRTEQGDSAMYLCASSLPIISSYEQYFGPGTRLTVT.